This TCR beta chain appears in the sequencing data of a study of blood T cell repertoires in COVID-19. Overall study context: PBMCs, B-cell-depleted T cells, or T cells were the source of the cDNA or gDNA that made up the material.

Source study methods: Estimation of nucleated cell counts relied on the amplification of reference gene primers. The assay was immunoSEQ multiplex PCR, and TCRdb's table has in-frame clones only and misses some. That table is the source of V, J and clone size, and D and trimming were worked out from the DNA. Found here are around 100,000 clones, approximately 86% of them singletons; the top ten hold approximately 5.3%. Looked up from germline, CDR1 is LGHDT and CDR2 is YNNKEL (reference sequence). V lost 2 bases, J lost 6 bases, and 17 bases lay in between. There are 15 residues in the CDR3. The clonotype originates from a human donor in a cohort sampled during active COVID-19. The chain carries TRBV3-1 (or the pseudogene TRBV3-2) and TRBJ2-7; no clear D. Sequencing input: peripheral blood. This CDR3 reads CASSQRGGSAAEQYF. DNA of the CDR3: TGTGCCAGCAGCCAACGTGGCGGCTCCGCAGCCGAGCAGTACTTC.